The following is a TCR beta chain sequence with its context. V was shortened by 5 bases and J by 6 bases, with 15 bases between the two germline ends. Germline V gene data show CDR1 as SGHRS and CDR2 as YFSETQ. This CDR3 contains 13 residues. The sample originates from a study of blood T cell repertoires in COVID-19. The wider study: Samples of COVID-19 (acute and convalescent) were obtained from the United States, Italy and Spain. T cells, B-cell-depleted T cells, or PBMCs provided the cDNA or gDNA that served as material.

Sequencing used immunoSEQ multiplex PCR; TCRdb keeps in-frame clones, though not all of them. The sample consists of 150,000 to 200,000 clones, about 80% of them appearing once. The clonotype comes from a man between 65 and 80 years old who had recovered from COVID-19. What was sequenced was peripheral blood. The V gene is TRBV5-1, the J gene TRBJ2-7; perhaps TRBD1 as D (6 bases). The CDR3 protein is CASSRSGTPEQYF. CDR3 bases: TGCGCCAGCAGTCGTTCCGGGACACCCGAGCAGTACTTC.